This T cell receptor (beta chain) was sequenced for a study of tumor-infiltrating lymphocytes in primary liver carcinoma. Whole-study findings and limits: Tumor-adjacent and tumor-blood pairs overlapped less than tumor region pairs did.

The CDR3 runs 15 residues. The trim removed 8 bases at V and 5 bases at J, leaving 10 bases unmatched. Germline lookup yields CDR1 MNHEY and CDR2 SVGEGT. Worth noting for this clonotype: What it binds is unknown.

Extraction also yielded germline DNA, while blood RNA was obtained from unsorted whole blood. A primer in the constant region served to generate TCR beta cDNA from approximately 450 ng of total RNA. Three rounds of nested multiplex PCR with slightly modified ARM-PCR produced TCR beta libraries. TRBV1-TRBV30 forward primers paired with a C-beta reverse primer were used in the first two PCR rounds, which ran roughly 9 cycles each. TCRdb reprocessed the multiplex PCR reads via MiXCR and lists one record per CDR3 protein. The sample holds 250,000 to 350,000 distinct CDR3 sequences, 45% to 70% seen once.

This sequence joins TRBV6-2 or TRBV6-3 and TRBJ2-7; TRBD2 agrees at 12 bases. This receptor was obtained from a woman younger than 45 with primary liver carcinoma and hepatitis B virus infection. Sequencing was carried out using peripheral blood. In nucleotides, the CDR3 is TGTGCCAGCGCCCGAGGCCTAGCGGGAGGGAACGAGCAGTACTTC. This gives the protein CASARGLAGGNEQYF.